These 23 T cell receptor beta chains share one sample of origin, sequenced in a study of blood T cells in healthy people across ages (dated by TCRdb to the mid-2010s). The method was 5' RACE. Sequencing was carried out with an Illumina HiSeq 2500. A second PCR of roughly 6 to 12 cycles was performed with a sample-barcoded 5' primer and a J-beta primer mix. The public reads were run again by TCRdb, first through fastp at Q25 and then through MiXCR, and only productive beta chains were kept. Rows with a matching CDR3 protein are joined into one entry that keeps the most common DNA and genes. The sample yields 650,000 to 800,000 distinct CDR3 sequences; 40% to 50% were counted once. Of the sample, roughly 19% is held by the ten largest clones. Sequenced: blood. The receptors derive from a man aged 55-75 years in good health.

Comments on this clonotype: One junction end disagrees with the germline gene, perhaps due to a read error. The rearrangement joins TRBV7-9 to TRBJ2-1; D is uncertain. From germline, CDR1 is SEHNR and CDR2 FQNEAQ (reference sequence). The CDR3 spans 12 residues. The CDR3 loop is CAGSLSSNEQFF. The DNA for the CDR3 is TGTGCCGGCAGCTTATCGTCGAATGAGCAGTTCTTC.

The DNA of the CDR3 is TGTGCCAGCAGCTCACCTCGGACAGGGAGCTACGAGCAGTACTTC. Protein: CASSSPRTGSYEQYF. The chain employs TRBV7-9 and TRBJ2-7; 8 bases align to TRBD1. V lost 4 bases, J lost 3 bases, and 8 bases stayed unmatched. Germline V lookup: CDR1 SEHNR, CDR2 FQNEAQ (reference sequence). The CDR3 is made up of 15 amino acids.

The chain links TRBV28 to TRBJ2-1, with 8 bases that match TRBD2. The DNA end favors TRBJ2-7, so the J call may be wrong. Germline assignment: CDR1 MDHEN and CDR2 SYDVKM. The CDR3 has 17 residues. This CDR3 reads CASSLRRGGGSYNGQYF. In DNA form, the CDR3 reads TGTGCCAGCAGTTTAAGACGGGGGGGAGGCTCCTACAATGGGCAGTACTTC.

The CDR3 bases are TGTGCCAGCAGCTTCCGACTTGATGAAGAGACCCAGTACTTC. Translation: CASSFRLDEETQYF. The chain recombines TRBV9 with TRBJ2-5; D ambiguous. The CDR3 covers 14 residues. The V gene's germline CDR1 is SGDLS and CDR2 YYNGEE. Trimming took off 4 bases at V and 3 bases at J, with 13 bases between the two ends.

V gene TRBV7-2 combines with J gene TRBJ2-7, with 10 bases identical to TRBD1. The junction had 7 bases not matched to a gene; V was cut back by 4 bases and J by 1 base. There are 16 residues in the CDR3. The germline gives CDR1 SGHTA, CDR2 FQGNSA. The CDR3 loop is CASSYPGQGSSYEQYF. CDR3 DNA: TGTGCCAGCAGCTACCCGGGACAGGGGTCTTCCTACGAGCAGTACTTC.

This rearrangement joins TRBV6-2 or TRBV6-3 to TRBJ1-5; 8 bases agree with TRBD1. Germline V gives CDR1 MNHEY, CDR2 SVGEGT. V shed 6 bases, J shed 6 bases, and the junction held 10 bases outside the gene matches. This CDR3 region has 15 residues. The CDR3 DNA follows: TGTGCCAGCAGACCCACGGGACAGGCGGTTCAGCCCCAGCATTTT. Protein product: CASRPTGQAVQPQHF.

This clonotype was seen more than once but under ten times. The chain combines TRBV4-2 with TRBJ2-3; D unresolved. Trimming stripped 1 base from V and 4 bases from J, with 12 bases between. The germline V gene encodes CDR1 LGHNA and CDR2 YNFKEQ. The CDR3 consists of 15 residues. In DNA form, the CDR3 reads TGTGCCAGCAGCCAAGCCTGGACCGGCCCAGATACGCAGTATTTT. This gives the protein CASSQAWTGPDTQYF.

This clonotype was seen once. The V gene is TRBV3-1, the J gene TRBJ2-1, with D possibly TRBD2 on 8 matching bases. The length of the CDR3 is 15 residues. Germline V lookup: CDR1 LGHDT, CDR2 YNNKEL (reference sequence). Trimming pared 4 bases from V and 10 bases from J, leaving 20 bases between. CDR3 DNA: TGTGCCAGCAGCCTTGGACAGGCCGGGGGGGTAGAGCAGTTCTTC. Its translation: CASSLGQAGGVEQFF.

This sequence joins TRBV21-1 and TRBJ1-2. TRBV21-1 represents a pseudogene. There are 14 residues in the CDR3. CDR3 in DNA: TGTGCCAGCAGCAACGGGGCCTCCCTTAGGGGCTACACCTTC. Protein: CASSNGASLRGYTF.

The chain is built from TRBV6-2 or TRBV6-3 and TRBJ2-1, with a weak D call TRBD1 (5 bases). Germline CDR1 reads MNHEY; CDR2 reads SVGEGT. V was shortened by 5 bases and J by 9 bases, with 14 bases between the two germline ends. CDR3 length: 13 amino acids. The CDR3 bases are TGTGCCAGCAGTCTACGGACACGAGGTGAGCAGTTCTTC. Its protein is CASSLRTRGEQFF.

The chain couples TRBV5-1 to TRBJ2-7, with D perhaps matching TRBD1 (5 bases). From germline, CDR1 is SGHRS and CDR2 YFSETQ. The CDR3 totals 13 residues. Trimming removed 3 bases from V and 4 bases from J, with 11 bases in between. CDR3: CASSSFQGYEQYF. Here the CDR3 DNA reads TGCGCCAGCAGCTCCTTCCAGGGTTACGAGCAGTACTTC.

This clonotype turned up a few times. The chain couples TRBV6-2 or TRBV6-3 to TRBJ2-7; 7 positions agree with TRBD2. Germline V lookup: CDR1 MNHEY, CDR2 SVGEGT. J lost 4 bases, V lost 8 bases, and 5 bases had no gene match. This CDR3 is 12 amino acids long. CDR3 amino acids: CASAREGYEQYF. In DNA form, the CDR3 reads TGTGCCAGCGCCAGGGAGGGGTACGAGCAGTACTTC.

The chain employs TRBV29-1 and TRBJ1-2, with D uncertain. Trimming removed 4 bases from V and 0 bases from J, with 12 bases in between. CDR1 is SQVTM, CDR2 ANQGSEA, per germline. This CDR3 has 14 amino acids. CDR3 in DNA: TGCAGCGTTGCACCGCGGCTAGCTAACTATGGCTACACCTTC. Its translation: CSVAPRLANYGYTF.

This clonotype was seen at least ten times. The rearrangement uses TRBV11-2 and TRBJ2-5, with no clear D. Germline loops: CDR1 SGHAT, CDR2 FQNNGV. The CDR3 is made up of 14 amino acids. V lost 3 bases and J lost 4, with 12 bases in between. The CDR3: CASSFTPSRETQYF. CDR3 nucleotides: TGTGCCAGCAGCTTTACCCCGAGTCGAGAGACCCAGTACTTC.

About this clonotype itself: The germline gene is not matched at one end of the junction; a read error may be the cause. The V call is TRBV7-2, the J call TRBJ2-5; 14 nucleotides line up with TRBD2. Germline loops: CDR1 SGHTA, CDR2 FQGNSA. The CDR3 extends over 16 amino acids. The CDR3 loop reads CASSSGLAGGQEAQYF. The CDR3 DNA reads TGTGCCAGCAGCTCAGGACTAGCGGGGGGCCAAGAGGCCCAGTACTTC.

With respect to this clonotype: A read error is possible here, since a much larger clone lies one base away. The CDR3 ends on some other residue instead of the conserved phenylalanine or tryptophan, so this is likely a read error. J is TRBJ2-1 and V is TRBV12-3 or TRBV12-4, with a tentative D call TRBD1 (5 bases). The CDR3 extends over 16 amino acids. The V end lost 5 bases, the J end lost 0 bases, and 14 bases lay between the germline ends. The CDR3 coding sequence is TGTGCCAGCAGTGCCGCCCGACAGAGCTCCTACAATGAGCAGTTCTTA. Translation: CASSAARQSSYNEQFL.

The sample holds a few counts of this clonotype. CDR3 residues: CASSPTGTSEKTQYF. CDR3 coding DNA: TGTGCCAGCTCACCTACCGGGACTAGCGAAAAGACCCAGTACTTC. The chain uses TRBV18 and TRBJ2-5; 10 bases fit TRBD2. Per the germline V gene, CDR1 is KGHSH and CDR2 is LQKENI. The CDR3 contains 15 residues. Trimming removed 3 bases from V and 6 bases from J; junction bases left unmatched: 7.

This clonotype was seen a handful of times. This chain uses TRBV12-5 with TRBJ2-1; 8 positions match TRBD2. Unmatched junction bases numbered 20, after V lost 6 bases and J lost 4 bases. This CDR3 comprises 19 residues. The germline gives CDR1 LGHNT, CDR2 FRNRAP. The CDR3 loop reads CASGPAGSTGGRVYNEQFF. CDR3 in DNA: TGTGCTAGTGGCCCTGCAGGCTCCACGGGAGGGAGGGTTTACAATGAGCAGTTCTTC.

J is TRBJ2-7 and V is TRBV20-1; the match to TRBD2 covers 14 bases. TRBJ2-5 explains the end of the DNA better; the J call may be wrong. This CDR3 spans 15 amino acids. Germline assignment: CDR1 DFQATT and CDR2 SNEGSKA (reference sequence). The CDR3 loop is CSARTSGGFRKTQYF. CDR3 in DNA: TGCAGTGCCAGGACTAGCGGGGGGTTTCGAAAGACCCAGTACTTC.

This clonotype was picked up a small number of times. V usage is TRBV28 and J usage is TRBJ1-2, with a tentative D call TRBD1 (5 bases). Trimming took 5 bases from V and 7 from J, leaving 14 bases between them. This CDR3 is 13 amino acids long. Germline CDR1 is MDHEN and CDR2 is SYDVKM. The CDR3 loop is CASSPGGFTGYTF. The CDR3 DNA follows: TGTGCCAGCAGTCCCGGGGGATTCACTGGCTACACCTTC.

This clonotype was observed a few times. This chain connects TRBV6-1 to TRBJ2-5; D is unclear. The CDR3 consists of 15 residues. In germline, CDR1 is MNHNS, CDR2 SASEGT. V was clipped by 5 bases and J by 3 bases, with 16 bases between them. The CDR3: CASSPAGTVKETQYF. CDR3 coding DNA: TGTGCCAGCAGTCCGGCCGGCACAGTTAAAGAGACCCAGTACTTC.

The CDR3 reads CASSLFRYNEQFF. The CDR3 DNA reads TGTGCCAGCAGCTTGTTCAGGTACAATGAGCAGTTCTTC. V usage is TRBV12-3 or TRBV12-4 and J usage is TRBJ2-1, with D uncertain. The CDR3 has 13 amino acids. Trimming stripped 6 bases from V and 4 bases from J, with 10 bases between.

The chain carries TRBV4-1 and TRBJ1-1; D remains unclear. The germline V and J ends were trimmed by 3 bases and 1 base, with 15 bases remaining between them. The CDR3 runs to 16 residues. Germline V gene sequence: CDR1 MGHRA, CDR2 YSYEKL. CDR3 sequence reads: CASSQCPGEKNTEAFF. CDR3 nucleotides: TGCGCCAGCAGCCAGTGCCCGGGAGAAAAGAACACTGAAGCTTTCTTT.